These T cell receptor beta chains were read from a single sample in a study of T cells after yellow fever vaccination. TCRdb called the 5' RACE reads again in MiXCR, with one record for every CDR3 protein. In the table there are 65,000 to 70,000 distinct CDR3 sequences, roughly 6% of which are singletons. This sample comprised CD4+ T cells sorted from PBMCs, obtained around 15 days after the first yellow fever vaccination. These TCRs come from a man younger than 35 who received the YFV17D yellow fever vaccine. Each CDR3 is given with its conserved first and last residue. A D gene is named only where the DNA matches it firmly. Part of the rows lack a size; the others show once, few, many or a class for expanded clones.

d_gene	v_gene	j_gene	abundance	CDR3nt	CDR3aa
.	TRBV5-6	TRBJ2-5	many	TGTGCCAGCAGCTTGGAAACCGGGACATCCTCACAAGAGACCCAGTACTTC	CASSLETGTSSQETQYF
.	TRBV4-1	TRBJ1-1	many	TGCGCCAGCAGCCAGGGGGGACACCGTGGCACTGAAGCTTTCTTT	CASSQGGHRGTEAFF
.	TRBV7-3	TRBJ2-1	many	TGTGCCAGCAGCCTCGCCGGGGGATCCAATGAGCAGTTCTTC	CASSLAGGSNEQFF
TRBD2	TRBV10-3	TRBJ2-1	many	TGTGCCATCAGACCTGGACTAGTCGCAATCAATGAGCAGTTCTTC	CAIRPGLVAINEQFF
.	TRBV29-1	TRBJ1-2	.	TGCAGCGCCAACACACAAGGGGGGCTGGATGGCTACACCTTC	CSANTQGGLDGYTF
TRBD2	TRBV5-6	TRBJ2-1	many	TGTGCCGGAACTAGCGGGGGCCCTTTCTCCTACAATGAGCAGTTCTTC	CAGTSGGPFSYNEQFF
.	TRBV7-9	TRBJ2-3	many	TGTGCCAGCAGCTCAAACCGGGACTTAGACACAGATACGCAGTATTTT	CASSSNRDLDTDTQYF
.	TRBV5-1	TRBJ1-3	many	TGCGCCAGCAGCCAGGACGTCTCTGGAAACACCATATATTTT	CASSQDVSGNTIYF
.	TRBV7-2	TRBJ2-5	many	TGTGCCAGCAGCTTAGCGGGTATGGAGACCCAGTACTTC	CASSLAGMETQYF
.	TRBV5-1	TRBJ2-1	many	TGCGCCAGCAGCTTGTCTGAGGGCAATGAGCAGTTCTTC	CASSLSEGNEQFF
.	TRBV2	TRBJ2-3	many	TGTGCCAGCAGTGTACGAGGGAGGGATACGCAGTATTTT	CASSVRGRDTQYF
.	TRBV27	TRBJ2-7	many	TGTGCCAGCAGTTCTTTGGTGGGGGGCTACCATACCACCCGGCAGTACTTC	CASSSLVGGYHTTRQYF
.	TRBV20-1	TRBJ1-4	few	TGCAGTGCTGACGGAGCAACTAATGAAAAACTGTTTTTT	CSADGATNEKLFF
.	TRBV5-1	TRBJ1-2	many	TGCGCCAGCAGCTTGGTATCAGGGAGTGGCTATGGCTACACCTTC	CASSLVSGSGYGYTF
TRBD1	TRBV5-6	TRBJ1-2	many	TGTGCCAGCAGCCAACGGACAGGGCACTATGGCTACACCTTC	CASSQRTGHYGYTF
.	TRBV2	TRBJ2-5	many	TGTGCCAGCAGTGAAGAGATGGCCGGTCAAGAGACCCAGTACTTC	CASSEEMAGQETQYF
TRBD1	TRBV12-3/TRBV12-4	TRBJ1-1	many	TGTGCCAGCAGTTACAGGGGGCACACTGAAGCTTTCTTT	CASSYRGHTEAFF
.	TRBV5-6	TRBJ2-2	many	TGTGCCAGCAGCTTGCTAGGCTACAACACCGGGGAGCTGTTTTTT	CASSLLGYNTGELFF
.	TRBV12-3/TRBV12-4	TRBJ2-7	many	TGTGCCAGCAGTCTAACAGGGTCCTACGAGCAGTACTTC	CASSLTGSYEQYF
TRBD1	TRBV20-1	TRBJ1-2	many	TGCAGTGCTAGAGATCCTAGGACAGGAGGCTACACCTTC	CSARDPRTGGYTF
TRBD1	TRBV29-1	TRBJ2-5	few	TGCAGCGTTGCTCAGGGGGACCAAGAGACCCAGTACTTC	CSVAQGDQETQYF
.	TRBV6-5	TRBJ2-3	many	TGTGCCAGCAGAGCGGGCCTGGGGGTAGATACGCAGTATTTT	CASRAGLGVDTQYF
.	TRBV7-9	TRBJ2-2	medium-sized	TGTGCCAGCAGCGCCCAGTTATCGGGGACCGGGGAGCTGTTTTTT	CASSAQLSGTGELFF
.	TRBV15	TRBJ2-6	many	TGTGCCACCAGCAGGGGCAGATACTCTGGGGCCAACGTCCTGACTTTC	CATSRGRYSGANVLTF
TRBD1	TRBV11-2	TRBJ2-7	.	TGTGCCAGCAGGATACCGGGACAGAGTTCTTACGAGCAGTACTTC	CASRIPGQSSYEQYF
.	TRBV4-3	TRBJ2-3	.	TGCGCCAGCAGCCAAGATCTCTGGTTGCAGGGGGGCAGCACAGATACGCAGTATTTT	CASSQDLWLQGGSTDTQYF
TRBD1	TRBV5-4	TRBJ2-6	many	TGTGCCAGCAGCTTGGATGGACAGGCGGGCTCTGGGGCCAACGTCCTGACTTTC	CASSLDGQAGSGANVLTF
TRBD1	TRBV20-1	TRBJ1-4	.	TGCAGTGCACCCTCCAGGACAGGGGTTGATGAAAAACTGTTTTTT	CSAPSRTGVDEKLFF
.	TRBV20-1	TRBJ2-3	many	TGCAGTGTTAGACGGGGGGCCAGCACAGATACGCAGTATTTT	CSVRRGASTDTQYF
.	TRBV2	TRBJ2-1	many	TGTGCCAGCAGTGGAGATCGACTGGGGCAGTTCTTC	CASSGDRLGQFF
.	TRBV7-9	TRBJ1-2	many	TGTGCCAGCAGCTTAGCCTATCGGAGTAACTATGGCTACACCTTC	CASSLAYRSNYGYTF
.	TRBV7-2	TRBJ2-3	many	TGTGCCAGCAGCTTATCGCTAGCATCAGATACGCAGTATTTT	CASSLSLASDTQYF
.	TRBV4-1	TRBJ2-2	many	TGCGCCAGCAGCCATGTTTCTACCGGGAGAAGCACCGGGGAGCTGTTTTTT	CASSHVSTGRSTGELFF
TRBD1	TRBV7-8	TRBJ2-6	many	TGTGCCAGCACCCAGGGAAGGGGGCCAAGAAGCGCCAACGTCCTGACTTTC	CASTQGRGPRSANVLTF
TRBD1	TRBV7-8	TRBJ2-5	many	TGTGCCAGCAGCTTAGGTTGGACAGGGGAACAAGAGACCCAGTACTTC	CASSLGWTGEQETQYF
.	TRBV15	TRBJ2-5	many	TGTGCCACCAGCAGAGATTTCAAGGAGACCCAGTACTTC	CATSRDFKETQYF
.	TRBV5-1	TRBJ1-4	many	TGCGCCAGCAGCTTGGGACCGGCGGCTAATGAAAAACTGTTTTTT	CASSLGPAANEKLFF
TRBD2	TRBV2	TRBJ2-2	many	TGTGCCATTGCGGGGACTAGGAACACCGGGGAGCTGTTTTTT	CAIAGTRNTGELFF
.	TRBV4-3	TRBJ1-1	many	TGCGCCAGCAGCCAAGAATGGAGAATGAACACTGAAGCTTTCTTT	CASSQEWRMNTEAFF
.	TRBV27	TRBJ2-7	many	TGTGCCAGCAGCCTCCTAGGGGGGCGCGAGCAGTACTTC	CASSLLGGREQYF
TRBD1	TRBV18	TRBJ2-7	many	TGTGCCAGCTCCTCGCAGGGGGCTGGCTACGAGCAGTACTTC	CASSSQGAGYEQYF
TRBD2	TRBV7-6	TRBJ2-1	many	TGTGCCAGCAGCCGCCGACTAGCGGGGGGGCTCTACAATGAGCAGTTCTTC	CASSRRLAGGLYNEQFF